The clone carrying this TCR beta chain ranks as large. Its antigen is still unknown. V trimming: 3 bases; J trimming: 6 bases; junction bases outside the gene matches: 7. CDR1 is SGHNT and CDR2 is YENEEA in the germline V gene. The CDR3 covers 15 residues. The assay was immunoSEQ multiplex PCR, and TCRdb's table has in-frame clones only and misses some. The top ten hold approximately 14% of the sample, which has 950 to 1,500 clones, 25% seen once. This entry is derived from a study of T cells in localized non-small cell lung cancer. Study outcomes and limitations: In adjacent lung appeared a median about 58 of the top 100 tumor clones. Higher adjacent-lung clonality was associated with shorter survival.

Researchers cut adjacent lung at least 2 cm from the tumor margin, and it showed no atypia. This receptor was identified in a woman aged 40 to 75 with stage I squamous cell lung carcinoma. The source was normal lung tissue next to the tumor, collected before any cancer treatment. The chain employs TRBV11-3 and TRBJ1-4; 7 nucleotides match TRBD1. As DNA, the CDR3 is TGTGCCAGCAGCTTCGGTCCCCAGGGGGATGAAAAACTGTTTTTT. This translates into CASSFGPQGDEKLFF. Drawing the rest from reference TRBV11-3 and TRBJ1-4, the complete variable domain is EAGVVQSPRYKIIEKKQPVAFWCNPISGHNTLYWYLQNLGQGPELLIRYENEEAVDDSQLPKDRFSAERLKGVDSTLKIQPAELGDSAVYLCASSFGPQGDEKLFFGSGTQLSVL.